Listed below are T cell receptor beta chains from one sample, sequenced in a study of shared clonotypes between healthy human individuals. The protocol was immunoSEQ multiplex PCR, while the TCRdb copy is restricted to in-frame clones and leaves out a portion. The sample holds around 990,000 clones, approximately 80% seen once. The sample taken for sequencing was memory CD4+ T cells from PBMCs. All receptors come from a young man in good health. Some clones in this sample may be carry-over from other donors' samples. The CDR3 runs from the conserved cysteine through the conserved F or W. The order of the fields is J gene, D gene, V gene, clone size, CDR3 DNA, CDR3 protein. D genes are given only for firm matches. The size of a clone is reported for some rows only, either as once, few or many, or as a class for expanded clones.

>TRBJ2-5|.|TRBV4-1|.
TGCGCCAGCAGCCATGTCGGGACCGGGGAGACCCAGTACTTC
CASSHVGTGETQYF
>TRBJ1-5|.|TRBV6-1|.
TGTGCCAGCAGTGTCCGACAGGGCAATCAGCCCCAGCATTTT
CASSVRQGNQPQHF
>TRBJ2-2|.|TRBV2|.
TGTGCCAGCAGCGTCGGTAGCCCCGGGGAGCTGTTTTTT
CASSVGSPGELFF
>TRBJ1-5|TRBD1|TRBV30|.
TGTGCCTGGAGTGTACGAGGGACAGGGTTGAGGAATCAGCCCCAGCATTTT
CAWSVRGTGLRNQPQHF
>TRBJ1-1|TRBD1|TRBV9|few
TGTGCCAGCAGCGCGGTCCCGGGACAGGGTACTGAAGCTTTCTTT
CASSAVPGQGTEAFF
>TRBJ2-1|.|TRBV5-8|.
TGTGCCAGCGTTCGCAGGGTCTACAATGAGCAGTTCTTC
CASVRRVYNEQFF
>TRBJ1-4|.|TRBV28|.
TGTGCCAGCAGCCCTGTACGCCCTAACACTAATGAAAAACTGTTTTTT
CASSPVRPNTNEKLFF
>TRBJ2-7|TRBD2|TRBV5-8|.
TGTGCCAGCAGCCCCAGGACTAGCGGAGTATACGAGCAGTACTTC
CASSPRTSGVYEQYF
>TRBJ2-7|TRBD1|TRBV27|few
TGTGCCAGCAGTTTATATGGGGGGACAGGGGCTTTCTCCTACGAGCAGTACTTC
CASSLYGGTGAFSYEQYF
>TRBJ2-7|.|TRBV7-2|.
TGTGCCAGCAGTCCCCAACTTTTGGGGAGCGACGAGCAGTACTTC
CASSPQLLGSDEQYF
>TRBJ2-2|.|TRBV19|.
TGTGCCAGTATTACCCCGGGTAGCGGAGTGACCGGGGAGCTGTTTTTT
CASITPGSGVTGELFF
>TRBJ1-3|.|TRBV28|few
TGTGCCAGCTTTCGGTTAAGCTCTGGAAACACCATATATTTT
CASFRLSSGNTIYF
>TRBJ2-7|.|TRBV11-2|.
TGTGCCAGCAGCACTCTCCAGGCATCCCATCTTTACGAGCAGTACTTC
CASSTLQASHLYEQYF
>TRBJ2-5|TRBD1|TRBV5-1|.
TGCGCCAGCAGCTTGAGCCCAGGGGGCTTTCAAGAGACCCAGTACTTC
CASSLSPGGFQETQYF
>TRBJ2-1|.|TRBV11-3|few
TGTGCCAGCAGCTTAAGGATCTGGAATGAGCAGTTCTTC
CASSLRIWNEQFF
>TRBJ2-7|.|TRBV7-2|few
TGTGCCAGCAGCTTCGACTACGAGCAGTACTTC
CASSFDYEQYF
>TRBJ1-3|.|TRBV6-5|.
TGTGCCAGCAGCTCCCAGAAATCTGGAAACACCATATATTTT
CASSSQKSGNTIYF
>TRBJ1-3|.|TRBV27|few
TGTGCCAGCAGTTTAAGGGCCTATGGTACAGGACGCTCTGGAAACACCATATATTTT
CASSLRAYGTGRSGNTIYF
>TRBJ1-5|.|TRBV19|.
TGTGCCAGTAACTCGGACTCTTATCAGCCCCAGCATTTT
CASNSDSYQPQHF
>TRBJ2-5|TRBD1|TRBV11-2|.
TGTGCCAGCAGCCGGGTGACAGGGTCAGCCTCGGAGACCCAGTACTTC
CASSRVTGSASETQYF
>TRBJ2-1|TRBD1|TRBV4-1|.
TGCGCCAGCAGCCACCAACAGGGGTACAATGAGCAGTTCTTC
CASSHQQGYNEQFF
>TRBJ1-2|.|TRBV15|.
TGTGCCACCAGCAGCGTTAGGTGGGATGATGGCTACACCTTC
CATSSVRWDDGYTF
>TRBJ1-2|.|TRBV6-1|.
TGTGCCAGCAGTGAATTCGGCAGAAGCTATGGCTACACCTTC
CASSEFGRSYGYTF
>TRBJ1-2|.|TRBV29-1|.
TGCAGCGCTTTATCAGGCGCCTGGGGGGGCTACACCTTC
CSALSGAWGGYTF
>TRBJ2-7|TRBD1|TRBV30|.
TGTGCCTGGAGCCGGGACAGGGGCGAGCAGTACTTC
CAWSRDRGEQYF
>TRBJ1-1|.|TRBV19|.
TGTGCCAGTAACACGGGCTTGGGAACTGAAGCTTTCTTT
CASNTGLGTEAFF
>TRBJ2-3|.|TRBV28|.
TGTGCCAGCAGTTTACCCCGTACAGATACGCAGTATTTT
CASSLPRTDTQYF
>TRBJ1-5|.|TRBV29-1|once
TGCAGCGTTCAAGGGGATAGCAATCAGCCCCAGCATTTT
CSVQGDSNQPQHF
>TRBJ1-5|.|TRBV19|many
TGTGCCAGCGCTCGATGGGTTGGCAATCAGCCCCAGCATTTT
CASARWVGNQPQHF
>TRBJ2-7|.|TRBV11-2|few
TGTGCCAGCAGCTTAAAGCGGTCCTACGAGCAGTACTTC
CASSLKRSYEQYF
>TRBJ1-5|.|TRBV4-1|.
TGCGCCAGCAGCCTTCCCTCGGGGGTAAGGCATTTT
CASSLPSGVRHF
>TRBJ2-7|TRBD2|TRBV28|many
TGTGCCAGCACCCCCAGCCTAGCGGGGGCCTACGAGCAGTACTTC
CASTPSLAGAYEQYF
>TRBJ2-3|.|TRBV4-2|.
TGTGCCAGCAGCCATACAGGGATGGGGAACACAGATACGCAGTATTTT
CASSHTGMGNTDTQYF
>TRBJ2-7|TRBD2|TRBV7-8|once
TGTGCCAGCAGCCCCACGGGCGGGAGCTCCTACGAGCAGTACTTC
CASSPTGGSSYEQYF
>TRBJ1-1|.|TRBV5-4|few
TGTGCCAGCAGCTTGGAATTCGCAATGAACACTGAAGCTTTCTTT
CASSLEFAMNTEAFF